One and the same sample provided the 8 T cell receptor beta chains below, sequenced in a study of OX40 agonist ivuxolimab in advanced cancers. Profiled with immunoSEQ multiplex PCR; TCRdb holds only in-frame clones, not every one. The sample records roughly 32,000 clones, over 90% being singletons. The sequencing used CD4+ or CD8+ T cells sorted from blood, collected in a trial of the OX40 agonist ivuxolimab. These receptors all stem from an adult with an advanced solid tumor such as melanoma, head and neck, liver or kidney cancer.

V gene TRBV10-1 combines with J gene TRBJ1-1; D uncertain. Germline values: CDR1 WNHNN, CDR2 SYGVQD (reference sequence). With 8 bases removed from V and 1 base from J, the gap between germline ends came to 5 bases. The CDR3 consists of 11 residues. DNA of the CDR3: TGCGCCAGCGGAAGGAACACTGAAGCTTTCTTT. Its protein is CASGRNTEAFF.

The chain employs TRBV6-4 and TRBJ2-7; 7 nucleotides agree with TRBD1. CDR3 length: 13 amino acids. Per germline, CDR1 MRHNA and CDR2 SNTAGT. With 5 bases clipped from V and 6 bases from J, the junction kept 7 bases outside the gene matches. In DNA form, the CDR3 reads TGTGCCAGCAGTAGGGTGACAGGGTCCGAGCAGTACTTC. It translates to CASSRVTGSEQYF.

The chain links TRBV5-1 to TRBJ2-1; 12 bases map to TRBD2. Germline values: CDR1 SGHRS, CDR2 YFSETQ. This CDR3 region has 14 residues. V lost 5 bases and J lost 5; bases outside the gene matches: 2. Written as DNA, the CDR3 is TGCGCCAGCAGGACTAGCGGGGGCAACAATGAGCAGTTCTTC. It specifies CASRTSGGNNEQFF.

The chain carries TRBV7-2 and TRBJ2-7, with TRBD2 matching 9 bases. The CDR3 loop spans 18 amino acids. V lost 2 bases to trimming and J lost 1 base; unmatched junction nucleotides: 12. In germline, CDR1 is SGHTA, CDR2 FQGNSA. The CDR3: CASSLKGGGLAFSYEQYF. CDR3 coding DNA: TGTGCCAGCAGCTTAAAAGGCGGGGGACTAGCATTTTCCTACGAGCAGTACTTC.

The chain couples TRBV30 to TRBJ2-3, with 11 bases aligning to TRBD2. CDR1 is GTSNPN, CDR2 SVGIG, per germline (reference sequence). Unmatched junction bases numbered 5, after V lost 1 base and J lost 2 bases. This CDR3 contains 16 residues. For the CDR3, the DNA is TGTGCCTGGAGTGGAGGACTAGCGGGCTTCACAGATACGCAGTATTTT. As protein: CAWSGGLAGFTDTQYF.

The rearrangement uses TRBV19 and TRBJ2-6, with D unresolved. Germline V gives CDR1 LNHDA, CDR2 SQIVND (reference sequence). The CDR3 has 14 residues. V was pared by 7 bases and J by 4 bases, with 11 bases between. The CDR3 DNA is TGTGCCAGTAAGGAAGACAAGGGGGCCAACGTCCTGACTTTC. This gives the protein CASKEDKGANVLTF.

The chain combines TRBV4-2 with TRBJ2-1, with D uncertain. Per the germline V gene, CDR1 is LGHNA and CDR2 is YNFKEQ. CDR3 length: 13 residues. Trimming left V 4 bases short and J 6 bases short, with 10 bases between. The CDR3 region is CASSLRSFNEQFF. CDR3 DNA sequence: TGTGCCAGCAGCCTTAGAAGCTTCAATGAGCAGTTCTTC.

J is TRBJ2-5 and V is TRBV5-1; D perhaps matches TRBD2 (6 bases). CDR1 and CDR2 (germline): SGHRS, YFSETQ. V lost 0 bases, J lost 2 bases, and 14 bases lay in between. CDR3 length: 16 residues. CDR3 sequence (DNA): TGCGCCAGCAGCTTGGCGGGACTTCCAGGTCAAGAGACCCAGTACTTC. Protein: CASSLAGLPGQETQYF.